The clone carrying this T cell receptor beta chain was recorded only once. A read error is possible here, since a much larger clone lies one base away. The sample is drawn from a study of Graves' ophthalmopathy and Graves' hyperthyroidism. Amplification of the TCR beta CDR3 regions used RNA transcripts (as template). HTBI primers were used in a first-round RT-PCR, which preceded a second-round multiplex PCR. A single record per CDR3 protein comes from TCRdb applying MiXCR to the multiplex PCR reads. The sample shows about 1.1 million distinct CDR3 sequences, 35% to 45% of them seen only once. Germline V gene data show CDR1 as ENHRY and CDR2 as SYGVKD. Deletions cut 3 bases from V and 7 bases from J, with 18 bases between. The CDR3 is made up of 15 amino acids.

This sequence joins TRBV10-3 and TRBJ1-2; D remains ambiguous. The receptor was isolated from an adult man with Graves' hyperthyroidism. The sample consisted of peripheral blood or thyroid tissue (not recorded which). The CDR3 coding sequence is TGTGCCATCAGTGAAGATGGATCTTTCGGTCCTGGCTACACCTTC. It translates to CAISEDGSFGPGYTF.